The next 32 T cell receptor beta chains were all read from a single sample in a study of control samples from healthy donors and cancer patients. This table comes from immunoSEQ multiplex PCR, and its TCRdb copy is limited to in-frame clones, with some not included. The sample carries fewer than 100,000 clones, nearly 90% recorded once. The source material was blood. These receptors all come from a woman between 50 and 59 years old in good health.

This clone has a handful of counts. The rearrangement joins TRBV30 to TRBJ1-1; D uncertain. CDR1 is GTSNPN and CDR2 is SVGIG in the germline V gene (reference sequence). V shed 0 bases and J shed 8 bases, with 10 bases lying between them. The CDR3 is made up of 12 amino acids. The CDR3 DNA reads as TGTGCCTGGAGTGTGTCGGGAGAGGAAGCTTTCTTT. It encodes CAWSVSGEEAFF.

The chain recombines TRBV21-1 with TRBJ2-7; the table's D gene call, TRBD1, was not cross checked with the DNA. TRBV21-1 counts as a pseudogene. The CDR3 totals 11 residues. The CDR3 loop is CASSVQGLQYF. The CDR3 nucleotides are TGTGCCAGCAGTGTCCAGGGCTTACAGTACTTC.

This clone was found a few times. The rearrangement links TRBV2 to TRBJ2-1, with D perhaps matching TRBD1 (5 bases). The V gene's germline CDR1 is SNHLY and CDR2 FYNNEI. The CDR3 totals 12 residues. Trimming cost V 3 bases and J 10 bases, with 10 bases left between them. CDR3 nucleotides: TGTGCCAGCAGTGAGACCCCAGGGGAGCAGTTCTTC. Protein: CASSETPGEQFF.

The V and J genes are TRBV6-5 and TRBJ1-2; 9 nucleotides match TRBD1. This CDR3 region has 16 residues. Trimming took 4 bases from V and 10 from J; bases not matched to a gene: 16. Germline-derived CDR1 and CDR2 are MNHEY and SVGAGI. CDR3 protein: CASSSGTGPVLYYYTF. The CDR3 bases are TGTGCCAGCAGTTCCGGGACAGGGCCCGTCCTCTATTACTACACCTTC.

CDR3 loop: CASSPDKKTGRQPQHF. In DNA form, the CDR3 reads TGTGCCAGCAGTCCCGATAAGAAAACAGGGAGACAGCCCCAGCATTTT. This chain connects TRBV27 to TRBJ1-5; D might be TRBD1 (6 bases). Germline CDR1 reads MNHEY; CDR2 reads SMNVEV (reference sequence). There are 16 residues in the CDR3. Trimming removed 5 bases from V and 7 bases from J, with 21 bases in between.

The genes are TRBV2 and TRBJ1-1, with D unresolved. The CDR3 sequence is 12 residues long. The germline V and J ends were trimmed by 2 bases and 0 bases, with 1 base remaining between them. Germline-derived CDR1 and CDR2 are SNHLY and FYNNEI. This CDR3 reads CASSEMNTEAFF. DNA of the CDR3: TGTGCCAGCAGTGAAATGAACACTGAAGCTTTCTTT.

This chain joins TRBV2 and TRBJ1-1; the D gene is possibly TRBD1 (6 bases). This CDR3 region has 15 residues. Germline V CDR1 and CDR2: SNHLY, FYNNEI. V shed 6 bases and J shed 4 bases, with 18 bases lying between them. CDR3 loop: CASRYGRGGSTEAFF. The CDR3 nucleotides read TGTGCCAGCAGATACGGCAGGGGCGGCAGCACTGAAGCTTTCTTT.

The chain couples TRBV11-2 to TRBJ2-5; a possible D gene is TRBD2 (5 bases). The V end was cut by 7 bases, the J end by 2 bases, with 11 bases between. The germline V gene encodes CDR1 SGHAT and CDR2 FQNNGV. The CDR3 loop spans 13 amino acids. The CDR3, as DNA: TGTGCCAGCACCTTGGCGGGTCAAGAGACCCAGTACTTC. It yields the protein CASTLAGQETQYF.

This chain links TRBV30 with TRBJ2-2, with D hard to call. The germline V and J ends were trimmed by 1 base and 6 bases, with 12 bases remaining between them. Germline CDR1 and CDR2: GTSNPN and SVGIG (reference sequence). The CDR3 runs to 14 residues. CDR3 DNA sequence: TGTGCCTGGAGTGAAAAGGGATTTTCCGGGGAGCTGTTTTTT. Its protein product is CAWSEKGFSGELFF.

The rearrangement joins TRBV5-1 to TRBJ2-4; 7 bases agree with TRBD2. This CDR3 spans 15 amino acids. Germline CDR1 SGHRS, CDR2 YFSETQ. J lost 5 bases, V lost 0 bases, and 5 bases had no gene match. CDR3 nucleotide sequence: TGCGCCAGCAGCTTGGAGGGGAGGGCGGAAAACATTCAGTACTTC. Its translation: CASSLEGRAENIQYF.

The chain couples TRBV3-1 (or the pseudogene TRBV3-2) to TRBJ2-1; weak D call: TRBD1 (6 bases). The V gene's germline CDR1 is LGHDT and CDR2 YNNKEL (reference sequence). V lost 3 bases and J lost 8, with 14 bases in between. The CDR3 extends over 14 amino acids. In DNA, the CDR3 is TGTGCCAGCAGCCAGGACCTCAGGGGCCATGAGCAGTTCTTC. Encoded protein: CASSQDLRGHEQFF.

This chain connects TRBV7-9 to TRBJ2-6; D possibly matches TRBD1 or TRBD2 (5 bases each). The germline V gene has CDR1 SEHNR and CDR2 FQNEAQ (reference sequence). Trimming took off 5 bases at V and 0 bases at J, with 14 bases between the two ends. The CDR3 spans 17 residues. CDR3 nucleotide sequence: TGTGCCAGCAGCATCCGGGACCCGAGCTCTGGGGCCAACGTCCTGACTTTC. It translates to CASSIRDPSSGANVLTF.

CDR3 coding DNA: TGTGCCAGCAGCTCAGGACAGCCAACTATAGCCAAAAACATTCAGTACTTC. Translation: CASSSGQPTIAKNIQYF. This chain links TRBV7-9 with TRBJ2-4; D might be TRBD1 (6 bases). Germline CDR1 reads SEHNR; CDR2 reads FQNEAQ (reference sequence). CDR3 length: 17 residues. The germline V and J ends were trimmed by 4 bases and 0 bases, with 16 bases remaining between them.

The rearrangement joins TRBV7-2 to TRBJ1-1; TRBD1 might be the D (6 bases). V shed 6 bases and J shed 10 bases, with 18 bases lying between them. The CDR3 spans 13 residues. Germline CDR1 is SGHTA and CDR2 is FQGNSA. CDR3 residues: CASSLQILGGAFF. The CDR3 DNA follows: TGTGCCAGCAGTCTTCAGATTTTAGGGGGAGCTTTCTTT.

The chain combines TRBV23-1 with TRBJ1-5; D remains unclear. TRBV23-1 is an ORF, with its function uncertain. V shed 3 bases and J shed 0 bases, with 9 bases lying between them. The CDR3 is 15 residues long. CDR3: CASSQKGYSNQPQHF. For the CDR3, the DNA is TGCGCCAGCAGTCAGAAGGGTTATAGCAATCAGCCCCAGCATTTT.

The chain has TRBV30 and TRBJ2-2, with 9 bases fitting TRBD1. Germline CDR1 is GTSNPN and CDR2 is SVGIG (reference sequence). The junction had 4 bases not matched to a gene; V was cut back by 3 bases and J by 5 bases. The CDR3 loop spans 14 amino acids. This chain's CDR3 is CAWSGGQGTGELFF. The CDR3 region has the DNA TGTGCCTGGAGCGGTGGACAGGGGACCGGGGAGCTGTTTTTT.

This chain joins TRBV23-1 and TRBJ1-3; D not certain. TRBV23-1 falls under the ORF class, with uncertain function. Trimming stripped 3 bases from V and 0 bases from J, with 12 bases between. The CDR3 runs to 16 residues. Written as DNA, the CDR3 is TGCGCCAGCAGTCAGGATCGCCCAAACTCTGGAAACACCATATATTTT. Protein: CASSQDRPNSGNTIYF.

This clone is a singleton in its sample. The CDR3 is CASSQTRATNSPLHF. DNA of the CDR3: TGCGCCAGCAGCCAAACCCGGGCCACTAATTCACCCCTCCACTTT. The rearrangement joins TRBV4-1 to TRBJ1-6; no definite D call. CDR1 is MGHRA and CDR2 is YSYEKL in the germline V gene. Trimming stripped 2 bases from V and 6 bases from J, with 11 bases between. The CDR3 contains 15 residues.

This chain joins TRBV11-2 and TRBJ2-2; 12 bases are a match to TRBD2. The CDR3 has 17 residues. Per germline, CDR1 SGHAT and CDR2 FQNNGV. V lost 1 base and J lost 6; bases outside the gene matches: 6. CDR3 in DNA: TGTGCCAGCAGCTTAGGCCTAGCGGGGGGGCATTCCGGGGAGCTGTTTTTT. Encoded protein: CASSLGLAGGHSGELFF. Full variable domain (missing parts from reference TRBV11-2 and TRBJ2-2): EAGVAQSPRYKIIEKRQSVAFWCNPISGHATLYWYQQILGQGPKLLIQFQNNGVVDDSQLPKDRFSAERLKGVDSTLKIQPAKLEDSAVYLCASSLGLAGGHSGELFFGEGSRLTVL.

This clone appeared a single time. The chain combines TRBV30 with TRBJ1-1; D is ambiguous. Germline assignment: CDR1 GTSNPN and CDR2 SVGIG (reference sequence). The CDR3 contains 13 residues. V was shortened by 2 bases and J by 3 bases, with 10 bases between the two germline ends. The CDR3 sequence: CAWSSGRYTEAFF. The DNA for the CDR3 is TGTGCCTGGAGTAGTGGCAGATACACTGAAGCTTTCTTT.

The CDR3 reads CASTQGGLGNSPLHF. CDR3 nucleotides: TGTGCCAGCACTCAAGGGGGGTTAGGTAATTCACCCCTCCACTTT. The genes are TRBV25-1 and TRBJ1-6, with D perhaps TRBD1 (6 bases). The CDR3 consists of 15 residues. V lost 7 bases and J lost 6, with 16 bases in between. Germline CDR1 MGHDK, CDR2 SYGVNS.

The genes are TRBV7-9 and TRBJ1-2, with 7 nucleotides matching TRBD1. CDR1 is SEHNR, CDR2 FQNEAQ, per germline (reference sequence). CDR3 length equals 14 residues. V lost 4 bases to trimming and J lost 9 bases; unmatched junction nucleotides: 11. The CDR3 reads CASSYSQGDRSYTF. As DNA, the CDR3 is TGTGCCAGCAGCTACAGCCAGGGGGATCGGAGCTACACCTTC.

V is TRBV6-5 and J is TRBJ2-3, with D maybe TRBD2 (5 bases). Germline V CDR1 and CDR2: MNHEY, SVGAGI. The CDR3 runs to 12 residues. Trimming cost V 6 bases and J 10 bases, with 14 bases left between them. The DNA for the CDR3 is TGTGCCAGCAGACAAAGCGGTGGTCCGCAGTATTTT. Encoded protein: CASRQSGGPQYF.

The rearrangement joins TRBV18 to TRBJ1-6; TRBD1 might be the D (6 bases). Germline CDR1 is KGHSH and CDR2 is LQKENI. The CDR3 loop spans 14 amino acids. V lost 6 bases and J 8 bases, leaving 14 bases between the germline ends. The DNA of the CDR3 is TGTGCCAGCTCCCCCAGGGGTCTTGATTCACCCCTCCACTTT. It codes for CASSPRGLDSPLHF.

This clone appeared a single time. The CDR3 protein is CAIKTGERAEQYF. The CDR3 DNA reads TGTGCCATCAAAACAGGGGAAAGGGCCGAGCAGTACTTC. This chain joins TRBV10-3 and TRBJ2-7; 7 positions agree with TRBD1. The CDR3 length is 13 residues. From germline, CDR1 is ENHRY and CDR2 SYGVKD. V lost 7 bases and J lost 6; bases outside the gene matches: 9.

The V and J genes are TRBV27 and TRBJ2-7, with 9 bases matching TRBD1. Germline CDR1 reads MNHEY; CDR2 reads SMNVEV (reference sequence). Trimming removed 6 bases from V and 4 bases from J; junction bases left unmatched: 1. The CDR3 is 12 amino acids. CDR3 sequence reads: CASRDRGYEQYF. CDR3 DNA: TGTGCCAGCAGGGACAGGGGATACGAGCAGTACTTC.

The chain recombines TRBV6-5 with TRBJ1-2; 8 nucleotides line up with TRBD1. This CDR3 has 12 residues. The trim removed 8 bases at V and 4 bases at J, leaving 3 bases unmatched. Germline V gene lookup returns CDR1 MNHEY and CDR2 SVGAGI. Here the CDR3 DNA reads TGTGCCAGCGGCGGGACAGGCTATGGCTACACCTTC. This codes for CASGGTGYGYTF.

About this clone itself: Additional DNA sequences in this sample encode the identical CDR3. The rearrangement uses TRBV12-3 or TRBV12-4 and TRBJ1-1; D ambiguous. The V gene lost 3 bases and the J gene lost 0 bases, with 5 bases spanning the gap. The CDR3 is 13 residues long. The CDR3 coding sequence is TGTGCCAGCAGTTTTCGGATGAACACTGAAGCTTTCTTT. Translating gives CASSFRMNTEAFF.

The chain joins TRBV18 to TRBJ1-2, with TRBD1 as a possible D gene (5 bases). Trimming removed 3 bases from V and 8 bases from J, with 13 bases in between. CDR3 length equals 13 residues. The V gene's germline CDR1 is KGHSH and CDR2 LQKENI. CDR3 sequence reads: CASSPGTGEGYTF. CDR3 nucleotide sequence: TGTGCCAGCTCACCGGGGACGGGAGAGGGCTACACCTTC.

V usage is TRBV12-3 or TRBV12-4 and J usage is TRBJ2-7; perhaps TRBD2 as D (5 bases). This CDR3 has 11 amino acids. V was pared by 8 bases and J by 2 bases, with 7 bases between. Here the CDR3 reads CASGSPYEQYF. In DNA form, the CDR3 reads TGTGCCAGCGGGAGTCCCTACGAGCAGTACTTC.

The genes are TRBV7-9 and TRBJ2-3; D gene unclear. There are 12 residues in the CDR3. V lost 3 bases and J 5 bases, leaving 6 bases between the germline ends. CDR1 is SEHNR, CDR2 FQNEAQ, per germline (reference sequence). CDR3 amino acids: CASSFLRDTQYF. DNA for the CDR3: TGTGCCAGCAGCTTCTTAAGAGATACGCAGTATTTT.

In its sample, this clone was seen a few times. The V call is TRBV5-6, the J call TRBJ1-6; 8 nucleotides align to TRBD1. Germline lookup yields CDR1 SGHDT and CDR2 YYEEEE. The trim removed 4 bases at V and 7 bases at J, leaving 7 bases unmatched. The CDR3 spans 15 residues. The CDR3 DNA follows: TGTGCCAGCAGCGTGGCGGACAGGGCAAATTCACCCCTCCACTTT. Its protein product is CASSVADRANSPLHF.